This paragraph reports one T cell receptor beta chain. The CDR3 sequence is 15 residues long. Trimming left V 4 bases short and J 0 bases short, with 9 bases between. Germline V CDR1 and CDR2: LGHNA, YSLEER. This sample was taken from a study of blood T cells in healthy people across ages. With a J-beta primer mix and a sample-barcoded 5' primer, a second PCR ran about 7 to 11 cycles. Using its own MiXCR run on the 5' RACE reads, TCRdb lists one record per CDR3 protein. The sample yields around 1.7 million distinct CDR3 sequences, roughly 27% seen once. The sequence was collected from a woman younger than 45 in good health. Sequenced input: blood. This rearrangement joins TRBV4-3 to TRBJ2-2; D perhaps matches TRBD2 (6 bases). The CDR3 reads CASSLQRANTGELFF. The CDR3 DNA reads TGCGCCAGCAGCCTTCAGCGGGCGAACACCGGGGAGCTGTTTTTT.